The 5 T cell receptor beta chains presented below share a single source sample, sequenced in a study of shared clonotypes between healthy human individuals. The method was immunoSEQ multiplex PCR; TCRdb's version includes in-frame clones alone and lacks a portion of them. Seen here are around 100,000 clones, about 67% observed once, and the top ten hold around 23%. Specimen: memory CD8+ T cells sorted from blood. Stated subset: CD45RO+ cells pooled with CCR7-negative TemRA cells. The source of these receptors is a woman younger than 45 in good health.

The chain links TRBV28 to TRBJ1-5, with TRBD1 matching 7 bases. The CDR3 runs 15 residues. Germline V CDR1 and CDR2: MDHEN, SYDVKM. The ends lost 3 bases at V and 6 bases at J; junction bases unmatched: 8. The CDR3 DNA follows: TGTGCCAGCAGTTTTTTACGGACAGGCGCTCAGCCCCAGCATTTT. Its translation is CASSFLRTGAQPQHF.

The chain uses TRBV5-8 and TRBJ1-1; D remains ambiguous. CDR3 size: 15 residues. The germline CDR1 and CDR2 sequences are SGHTS and YDEGEE. Between the trimmed V and J ends, which lost 2 bases and 1 base, there was a span of 12 bases. The CDR3 loop is CASSFGSRANTEAFF. The CDR3 coding sequence is TGTGCCAGCAGCTTTGGGTCGAGGGCGAACACTGAAGCTTTCTTT.

V and J are TRBV5-4 and TRBJ2-7, with D unclear. This CDR3 has 11 residues. Trimming took off 1 base at V and 5 bases at J, with 4 bases between the two ends. Germline CDR1 SGHNT, CDR2 YYREEE (reference sequence). The CDR3 is CASSLSNEQYF. The CDR3 region has the DNA TGTGCCAGCAGCTTGTCAAACGAGCAGTACTTC.

On this clone itself: This probably arose from a read error, given a far larger clone one base away. Other DNA sequences from this sample encode an identical CDR3 as well. The V and J genes are TRBV25-1 and TRBJ2-7; 10 bases are shared with TRBD1. Germline V CDR1 and CDR2: MGHDK, SYGVNS. The CDR3 sequence is 14 residues long. The CDR3 region has the DNA TGTGCCAGCAGTCCCGACAGGGGGCTCGGCGAGCAGTACTTT. The encoded protein is CASSPDRGLGEQYF.

Regarding this clone: Other DNA sequences in the sample encode the same CDR3. The rearrangement links TRBV28 to TRBJ2-1; D is ambiguous. The V end lost 3 bases, the J end lost 4 bases, and 7 bases lay between the germline ends. The V gene's germline CDR1 is MDHEN and CDR2 SYDVKM. The CDR3 has 13 amino acids. The CDR3 nucleotides are TGTGCCAGCAGTTTCGGGCGGTACAATGAGCAGTTCTTC. It is translated as CASSFGRYNEQFF.